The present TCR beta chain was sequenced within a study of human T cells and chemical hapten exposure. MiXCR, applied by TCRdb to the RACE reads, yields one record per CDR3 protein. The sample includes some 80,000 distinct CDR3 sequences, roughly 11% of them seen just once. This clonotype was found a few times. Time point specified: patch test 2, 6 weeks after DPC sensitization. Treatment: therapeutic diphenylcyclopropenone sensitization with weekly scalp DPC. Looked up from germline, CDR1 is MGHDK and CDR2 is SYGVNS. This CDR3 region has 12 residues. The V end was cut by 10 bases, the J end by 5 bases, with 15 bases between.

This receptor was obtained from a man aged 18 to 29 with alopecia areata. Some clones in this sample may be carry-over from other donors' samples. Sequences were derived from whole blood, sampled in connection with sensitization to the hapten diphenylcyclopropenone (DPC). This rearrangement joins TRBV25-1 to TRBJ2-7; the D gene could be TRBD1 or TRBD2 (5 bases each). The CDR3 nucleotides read TGTGCCAAAGAGGGCAGGGCCAACGAGCAGTACGTC. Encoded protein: CAKEGRANEQYV.